Below, 13 T cell receptor beta chains from the same sample are listed, as sequenced in a study of cytomegalovirus exposure and HLA in healthy donors. Both 60 Vbeta primers and 13 Jbeta primers went into the PCR. The method was immunoSEQ multiplex PCR; TCRdb's version includes in-frame clones alone and lacks a portion of them. The sample yields about 150,000 clones, about 73% seen once. Sequenced: PBMCs. Receptors originate from a woman aged 55-69 years in good health and CMV-seropositive.

V gene TRBV28 combines with J gene TRBJ1-1; 10 positions agree with TRBD1. Germline CDR1 reads MDHEN; CDR2 reads SYDVKM. This CDR3 is built from 14 residues. V dropped 10 bases and J dropped 1; count of bases not matched to a gene: 6. The CDR3 coding sequence is TGTGCCATCAAGGGACAGGGGACGAACACTGAAGCTTTCTTT. Encoded protein: CAIKGQGTNTEAFF.

This rearrangement joins TRBV2 to TRBJ2-7; a weak D match, TRBD2 (5 bases). Trimming stripped 7 bases from V and 7 bases from J, with 20 bases between. Per germline, CDR1 SNHLY and CDR2 FYNNEI. The CDR3 sequence is 14 residues long. Here the CDR3 DNA reads TGTGCCAGCATTGGGCTAGCATCTTTTGAGGAGCAGTACTTC. Its protein product is CASIGLASFEEQYF.

V gene TRBV4-1 combines with J gene TRBJ1-1; TRBD1 is a possible D gene (6 bases). V lost 3 bases and J lost 1, with 6 bases in between. Germline lookup yields CDR1 MGHRA and CDR2 YSYEKL. The length of the CDR3 is 13 residues. CDR3: CASSQGANTEAFF. The CDR3 bases are TGCGCCAGCAGCCAGGGGGCGAACACTGAAGCTTTCTTT.

The V and J genes are TRBV28 and TRBJ1-2, with 7 bases identical to TRBD1. There are 14 residues in the CDR3. Germline values: CDR1 MDHEN, CDR2 SYDVKM. After removal of 4 bases from V and 8 bases from J, the junction contained 10 bases not matched to a gene. For the CDR3, the DNA is TGTGCCAGCAGTTCACCCGACAGGGTTGGCGGCTACACCTTC. This gives the protein CASSSPDRVGGYTF.

This CDR3 reads CASSQRLGAYQETQYF. CDR3 in DNA: TGTGCCAGCAGCCAGCGACTAGGGGCCTACCAAGAGACCCAGTACTTC. The V gene is TRBV14, the J gene TRBJ2-5; tentative D call: TRBD2 (6 bases). Germline V gene lookup returns CDR1 SGHDN and CDR2 FVKESK. The CDR3 is 16 residues long. Deletions cut 3 bases from V and 0 bases from J, with 14 bases between. Complete variable domain (other parts from reference TRBV14 and TRBJ2-5): EAGVTQFPSHSVIEKGQTVTLRCDPISGHDNLYWYRRVMGKEIKFLLHFVKESKQDESGMPNNRFLAERTGGTYSTLKVQPAELEDSGVYFCASSQRLGAYQETQYFGPGTRLLVL.

This chain uses TRBV29-1 with TRBJ1-1; 9 nucleotides align to TRBD1. The germline V gene has CDR1 SQVTM and CDR2 ANQGSEA. This CDR3 spans 13 amino acids. Germline trimming cut 6 bases from V and 4 bases from J; bases unmatched to any gene: 6. The CDR3 sequence is CSVAKGQGTEAFF. The CDR3 DNA is TGCAGCGTCGCCAAGGGACAGGGCACTGAAGCTTTCTTT.

This clone was counted between two and nine times. J is TRBJ1-5 and V is TRBV28; D remains unclear. CDR1 MDHEN and CDR2 SYDVKM come from the germline V gene. The V and J ends lost 6 bases and 5 bases respectively, with 11 bases between them. This CDR3 has 13 residues. This CDR3 reads CASSHARYQPQHF. The CDR3, as DNA: TGTGCCAGCAGCCATGCCAGATATCAGCCCCAGCATTTT.

This rearrangement joins TRBV4-1 to TRBJ1-2, with unresolved D. The CDR3 sequence is 15 residues long. Germline V gene sequence: CDR1 MGHRA, CDR2 YSYEKL. V lost 0 bases and J 8 bases, leaving 16 bases between the germline ends. In DNA form, the CDR3 reads TGCGCCAGCAGCCAAGATGGTACGCCGCTCGGGGGCTACACCTTC. It codes for CASSQDGTPLGGYTF.

The CDR3 coding sequence is TGCAGCGTTCAACAGGGGAACTATGGCTACACCTTC. Amino acid sequence: CSVQQGNYGYTF. The chain employs TRBV29-1 and TRBJ1-2; 7 positions agree with TRBD1. The germline V gene has CDR1 SQVTM and CDR2 ANQGSEA. J was trimmed by 2 bases and V by 5 bases; bases with no gene match: 2. This CDR3 has 12 residues.

The chain couples TRBV27 to TRBJ2-7; 10 positions agree with TRBD2. The V gene's germline CDR1 is MNHEY and CDR2 SMNVEV (reference sequence). Trimming at V came to 5 bases and at J to 7 bases, leaving 8 bases not matched to a gene. The CDR3 totals 14 residues. In DNA form, the CDR3 reads TGTGCCAGCAGTCCAGCGGGAGGGCCGTATGAGCAGTACTTC. Translation: CASSPAGGPYEQYF.

This clone is a singleton in its sample. The chain recombines TRBV2 with TRBJ1-1, with a tentative D call TRBD1 (6 bases). Deletions cut 6 bases from V and 4 bases from J, with 15 bases between. Germline CDR1 reads SNHLY; CDR2 reads FYNNEI. The CDR3 length is 14 residues. The CDR3 here is CASSPRGAGTEAFF. Written as DNA, the CDR3 is TGTGCCAGCAGCCCCAGGGGCGCGGGCACTGAAGCTTTCTTT.

The V call is TRBV6-1, the J call TRBJ1-1, with unresolved D. The CDR3 spans 15 residues. Germline lookup yields CDR1 MNHNS and CDR2 SASEGT. Trimming removed 1 base at V and 4 bases at J, with 13 bases between. The CDR3 coding sequence is TGTGCCAGCAGTGAAGTACCTTACGCGAGCACTGAAGCTTTCTTT. It specifies CASSEVPYASTEAFF.

The chain employs TRBV19 and TRBJ2-5; tentatively, D is TRBD2 (5 bases). Looked up from germline, CDR1 is LNHDA and CDR2 is SQIVND (reference sequence). V dropped 5 bases and J dropped 5 bases, with 15 bases sitting between them. The CDR3 contains 14 residues. The CDR3 DNA sequence: TGTGCCAGTAGTCCCGGACTGGGGTCGGAGACCCAGTACTTC. Amino acids: CASSPGLGSETQYF.